These 22 T cell receptor beta chains share one sample of origin, sequenced in a study of shared clonotypes between healthy human individuals. The table came from immunoSEQ multiplex PCR; TCRdb's copy has only in-frame clones and leaves some out. The sample has approximately 2,000,000 clones; just under 95% are singletons. Sequencing was carried out using naive CD4+ T cells from PBMCs. The subset was: CD45RA+ positively selected. These receptors all stem from a man aged 18 to 29 in good health. Some clones in this sample may be carry-over from other donors' samples.

The rearrangement joins TRBV6-5 to TRBJ1-5; 7 bases map to TRBD1. This CDR3 has 15 residues. V lost 3 bases to trimming and J lost 2 bases; unmatched junction nucleotides: 4. CDR1 is MNHEY and CDR2 is SVGAGI in the germline V gene. CDR3 sequence: CASSYTGQGNQPQHF. CDR3 sequence (DNA): TGTGCCAGCAGTTATACCGGACAGGGCAATCAGCCCCAGCATTTT.

The chain couples TRBV5-6 to TRBJ1-2; D remains unclear. The V end lost 0 bases, the J end lost 8 bases, and 8 bases lay between the germline ends. The CDR3 sequence is 12 residues long. Looked up from germline, CDR1 is SGHDT and CDR2 is YYEEEE. CDR3 sequence (DNA): TGTGCCAGCAGCTTGGAATTCTCAGGCTACACCTTC. Translation gives CASSLEFSGYTF.

For this clone: In the same sample, other DNA sequences code for this CDR3. V and J are TRBV7-9 and TRBJ2-7; no definite D call. Germline CDR1 reads SEHNR; CDR2 reads FQNEAQ (reference sequence). CDR3 length: 15 residues. V was cut by 1 base and J by 1 base, with 11 bases left in between. This chain's CDR3 is CASSLVLRGSYEQYF. The CDR3 nucleotides read TGTGCCAGCAGCTTAGTCTTACGCGGTTCCTACGAGCAGTACTTC. The entire variable domain, with the rest obtained from reference TRBV7-9 and TRBJ2-7, is as follows: DTGVSQNPRHKITKRGQNVTFRCDPISEHNRLYWYRQTLGQGPEFLTYFQNEAQLEKSRLLSDRFSAERPKGSFSTLEIQRTEQGDSAMYLCASSLVLRGSYEQYFGPGTRLTVT.

For this clone: Different DNA sequences within this sample yield the same CDR3. This sequence joins TRBV28 and TRBJ2-7; tentative D call: TRBD1 (6 bases). Per the germline V gene, CDR1 is MDHEN and CDR2 is SYDVKM. This CDR3 spans 14 amino acids. V was trimmed by 6 bases and J by 0 bases, leaving 12 bases between them. The CDR3 DNA is TGTGCCAGCAGCCAAACAGGGTACTCCTACGAGCAGTACTTC. Translation gives CASSQTGYSYEQYF. Full variable domain (remainder filled in from reference TRBV28 and TRBJ2-7): DVKVTQSSRYLVKRTGEKVFLECVQDMDHENMFWYRQDPGLGLRLIYFSYDVKMKEKGDIPEGYSVSREKKERFSLILESASTNQTSMYLCASSQTGYSYEQYFGPGTRLTVT.

J is TRBJ2-6 and V is TRBV5-1; D may be TRBD2 (7 bases). This CDR3 region has 17 residues. The germline V gene has CDR1 SGHRS and CDR2 YFSETQ. The ends were cut back, 5 bases at V and 2 bases at J, with 17 bases in the middle. CDR3 in amino acids: CASREAGAVAGANVLTF. The CDR3 DNA is TGCGCCAGCAGGGAGGCGGGGGCAGTGGCTGGGGCCAACGTCCTGACTTTC.

This chain joins TRBV6-5 and TRBJ2-3; 9 bases are a match to TRBD2. The CDR3 contains 14 residues. The V gene's germline CDR1 is MNHEY and CDR2 SVGAGI. V lost 6 bases, J lost 4 bases, and 5 bases stayed unmatched. The CDR3 region has the DNA TGTGCCAGCAGGAGAGCGGGAGGAGCAGATACGCAGTATTTT. It codes for CASRRAGGADTQYF.

This clone was counted a single time. The V call is TRBV6-6, the J call TRBJ1-1; possible D gene TRBD1, 5 bases. This CDR3 is 13 amino acids long. Trimming took off 6 bases at V and 11 bases at J, with 19 bases between the two ends. Germline V CDR1 and CDR2: MNHNY, SVGAGI (reference sequence). The CDR3 DNA reads as TGTGCCAGCAGAGACAGCTCTAACCGGAATGCTTTCTTT. Translating it yields CASRDSSNRNAFF.

The chain recombines TRBV15 with TRBJ2-5; a weak D match, TRBD2 (5 bases). CDR1 LNHNV and CDR2 YYDKDF come from the germline V gene (reference sequence). Trimming cost V 2 bases and J 3 bases, with 16 bases left between them. This CDR3 comprises 16 residues. The CDR3 loop reads CATSRMQLAGEETQYF. CDR3 nucleotides: TGTGCCACCAGCAGAATGCAACTTGCCGGGGAAGAGACCCAGTACTTC.

J is TRBJ2-7 and V is TRBV9, with 7 bases fitting TRBD2. The CDR3 runs to 15 residues. Germline values: CDR1 SGDLS, CDR2 YYNGEE. V was pared by 0 bases and J by 1 base, with 4 bases of the junction left unmatched. This CDR3 is CASSVGSGTSYEQYF. Here the CDR3 DNA reads TGTGCCAGCAGCGTAGGAAGCGGGACGTCCTACGAGCAGTACTTC.

This clone was counted once. V usage is TRBV7-9 and J usage is TRBJ2-1; 13 nucleotides align to TRBD2. Germline CDR1 reads SEHNR; CDR2 reads FQNEAQ (reference sequence). V was clipped by 1 base and J by 0 bases; unmatched bases: 6. This CDR3 has 19 amino acids. CDR3 bases: TGTGCCAGCAGCTTAGGGATGGGACTAGCGGGACGCTCCTACAATGAGCAGTTCTTC. It yields the protein CASSLGMGLAGRSYNEQFF.

Remarks on this clone: One junction end disagrees with the germline gene, perhaps due to a read error. This CDR3 is also generated by other DNA sequences in the sample. This sequence joins TRBV7-9 and TRBJ1-4; 9 positions agree with TRBD1. The CDR3 spans 14 residues. CDR1 is SEHNR and CDR2 is FQNEAQ in the germline V gene (reference sequence). CDR3 region: CASSPWTGAEKLFF. The CDR3 DNA reads TGTGCCAGCAGTCCCTGGACAGGGGCTGAAAAGCTGTTTTTT.

The chain uses TRBV6-1 and TRBJ2-3; D might be TRBD1 (5 bases). The CDR3 has 12 amino acids. With 2 bases removed from V and 13 bases from J, the gap between germline ends came to 13 bases. The germline V gene has CDR1 MNHNS and CDR2 SASEGT. The CDR3 sequence is CASSEPRASEYF. CDR3 nucleotide sequence: TGTGCCAGCAGTGAACCCAGGGCCTCGGAGTATTTT.

The gene calls are TRBV10-2 and TRBJ2-3; TRBD1 might be the D (5 bases). CDR3 length: 14 amino acids. CDR1 and CDR2 (germline): WSHSY, SAAADI. The V end was cut by 6 bases, the J end by 5 bases, with 15 bases between. This CDR3 reads CASRRGSLGDTQYF. CDR3 coding DNA: TGCGCCAGCAGAAGGGGTAGCTTAGGAGATACGCAGTATTTT.

The gene calls are TRBV5-1 and TRBJ2-1; 7 nucleotides match TRBD2. The CDR3 covers 17 residues. Germline V gene data show CDR1 as SGHRS and CDR2 as YFSETQ. The V segment lost 0 bases and the J segment 8 bases; nucleotides outside the gene matches: 14. CDR3 in DNA: TGCGCCAGCAGCTTGGCCCCTAGCGGACCTCTTTTGGATGAGCAGTTCTTC. Its translation: CASSLAPSGPLLDEQFF.

V gene TRBV7-6 combines with J gene TRBJ2-2; tentatively, D is TRBD2 (6 bases). The V gene's germline CDR1 is SGHVS and CDR2 FNYEAQ. The CDR3 is 16 amino acids. V was cut by 1 base and J by 3 bases, with 12 bases left in between. For the CDR3, the DNA is TGTGCCAGCAGCTTAGATACGGGGGTGGACACCGGGGAGCTGTTTTTT. The encoded protein is CASSLDTGVDTGELFF.

The count of this clone is one. Other DNA variants within this sample encode the same CDR3. The rearrangement joins TRBV5-1 to TRBJ1-5; a weak D match, TRBD1 (5 bases). The CDR3 has 14 residues. The germline V gene has CDR1 SGHRS and CDR2 YFSETQ. With 0 bases removed from V and 7 bases from J, the gap between germline ends came to 11 bases. The CDR3 DNA sequence: TGCGCCAGCAGCTTGGGGGACCCAGGACAGCCCCAGCATTTT. Its translation: CASSLGDPGQPQHF.

The chain joins TRBV15 to TRBJ2-7; perhaps TRBD1 as D (5 bases). The length of the CDR3 is 13 residues. Germline CDR1 is LNHNV and CDR2 is YYDKDF (reference sequence). Trimming took 1 base from V and 5 from J, leaving 9 bases between them. For the CDR3, the DNA is TGTGCCACCAGCAGAGGCCCCAGGGACGAGCAGTACTTC. Encoded protein: CATSRGPRDEQYF.

V and J are TRBV27 and TRBJ2-7, with D perhaps TRBD2 (6 bases). Germline V gives CDR1 MNHEY, CDR2 SMNVEV (reference sequence). This CDR3 contains 15 residues. V dropped 2 bases and J dropped 3 bases, with 14 bases sitting between them. The CDR3 coding sequence is TGTGCCAGCAGTTTAATAGGAGGGCTGGACTACGAGCAGTACTTC. The encoded protein is CASSLIGGLDYEQYF.

The chain carries TRBV5-1 and TRBJ1-5, with a tentative D call TRBD1 (5 bases). Germline CDR1 reads SGHRS; CDR2 reads YFSETQ. This CDR3 is 15 amino acids long. V lost 2 bases and J lost 1, with 10 bases in between. The CDR3 region has the DNA TGCGCCAGCAGCTTCGGGGAGGGGAGCAATCAGCCCCAGCATTTT. This codes for CASSFGEGSNQPQHF.

The rearrangement joins TRBV7-2 to TRBJ2-7, with D unresolved. This CDR3 has 12 residues. V was trimmed by 1 base and J by 8 bases, leaving 9 bases between them. Germline V gives CDR1 SGHTA, CDR2 FQGNSA. CDR3 protein: CASSLDTPKQYF. In nucleotides, the CDR3 is TGTGCCAGCAGCTTAGACACGCCTAAGCAGTACTTC.

CDR3 nucleotide sequence: TGTGCCAGCAGCTTGGGACACTCCGGCGGCTCACCCCTCCACTTT. This sequence encodes CASSLGHSGGSPLHF. The chain has TRBV5-6 and TRBJ1-6; D gene unclear. The CDR3 is 15 amino acids. CDR1 is SGHDT and CDR2 is YYEEEE in the germline V gene. Trimming cost V 0 bases and J 10 bases, with 14 bases left between them.

The chain recombines TRBV10-3 with TRBJ2-7, with no clear D. Germline CDR1 is ENHRY and CDR2 is SYGVKD. This CDR3 has 15 amino acids. Between the trimmed V and J ends, which lost 6 bases and 0 bases, there was a span of 15 bases. The CDR3 sequence: CAISPGPRSSYEQYF. In nucleotides, the CDR3 is TGTGCCATCAGCCCTGGACCGAGGAGCTCCTACGAGCAGTACTTC.